What follows are 25 T cell receptor beta chains derived from one specimen sequenced in a study of CXCR3-negative and CXCR3-positive naive CD8 T cells. Study conclusions and caveats: More hydrophobic TRB CDR3s occurred in CXCR3-positive than in CXCR3-negative naive cells.

Preparation of TRB cDNA libraries relied on 5' RACE carrying UMI labels. From the 5' RACE reads, TCRdb lists one entry per CDR3 protein and no DNA. The listing contains around 140,000 distinct CDR3 sequences. These receptors have no known antigen. Sequencing was done on a sample of naive CXCR3+ CD8+ T cells from blood. Subset described: CD45RO-CCR7+CD27+CD95- naive CD8+ T cells expressing CXCR3 (TNR3+). The receptors here all came from a human donor in good health. Some clones in this sample may be carry-over from other donors' samples.

The J gene is TRBJ2-7, the V gene TRBV28; TCRdb returns TRBD1, unconfirmable since there is no DNA. The CDR3 is made up of 14 amino acids. Germline CDR1 is MDHEN and CDR2 is SYDVKM. The CDR3 spells CASKGTANSYEQYF.

J is TRBJ1-2 and V is TRBV13. The CDR3 covers 14 residues. The germline CDR1 and CDR2 sequences are PRHDT and FYEKMQ (reference sequence). CDR3 in amino acids: CASSLGWDYYGYTF. Using reference TRBV13 and TRBJ1-2 for the parts outside the CDR3, the full variable domain is AAGVIQSPRHLIKEKRETATLKCYPIPRHDTVYWYQQGPGQDPQFLISFYEKMQSDKGSIPDRFSAQQFSDYHSELNMSSLELGDSALYFCASSLGWDYYGYTFGSGTRLTVV.

The gene calls are TRBV9 and TRBJ2-2; TCRdb proposes TRBD2, but this gene call is untestable without DNA. CDR3 length: 19 residues. The germline V gene encodes CDR1 SGDLS and CDR2 YYNGEE. The CDR3 region is CASSPSEAGLAGDTGELFF.

This chain links TRBV28 with TRBJ2-7; no DNA is available, so the TRBD1 call from TCRdb remains unchecked. This CDR3 spans 16 amino acids. The germline V gene encodes CDR1 MDHEN and CDR2 SYDVKM. CDR3 amino acids: CASSSLTGLGSYEQYF.

The V gene is TRBV10-3, the J gene TRBJ2-7; TCRdb outputs TRBD1, but without DNA this stays unchecked. The CDR3 sequence is 15 residues long. From germline, CDR1 is ENHRY and CDR2 SYGVKD. This chain's CDR3 is CAISPLDRNTYEQYF.

This chain joins TRBV7-9 and TRBJ2-7; TCRdb returns TRBD1, unconfirmable since there is no DNA. The length of the CDR3 is 13 residues. Per germline, CDR1 SEHNR and CDR2 FQNEAQ (reference sequence). CDR3 region: CASSPPTGYEQYF. The full variable domain, with the rest looked up from reference TRBV7-9 and TRBJ2-7, is DTGVSQNPRHKITKRGQNVTFRCDPISEHNRLYWYRQTLGQGPEFLTYFQNEAQLEKSRLLSDRFSAERPKGSFSTLEIQRTEQGDSAMYLCASSPPTGYEQYFGPGTRLTVT.

CDR3 protein: CSVEAGQGFEKLFF. The rearrangement uses TRBV29-1 and TRBJ1-4; TCRdb calls TRBD1, which cannot be checked without DNA. The CDR3 is 14 residues long. The germline V gene encodes CDR1 SQVTM and CDR2 ANQGSEA.

The J gene is TRBJ2-1, the V gene TRBV24-1; the D call from TCRdb, TRBD1, cannot be confirmed without DNA. The CDR3 runs 16 residues. From germline, CDR1 is KGHDR and CDR2 SFDVKD. The CDR3 region is CATSDGRTGGDNEQFF.

J is TRBJ2-1 and V is TRBV29-1; with no DNA, the TCRdb D assignment of TRBD1 cannot be verified. The germline gives CDR1 SQVTM, CDR2 ANQGSEA. CDR3 length equals 11 residues. The CDR3 loop reads CSVEDKGQGYF.

The chain couples TRBV7-8 to TRBJ2-1. The germline gives CDR1 SGHVS, CDR2 FQNEAQ. The CDR3 has 15 residues. CDR3 protein: CASSPVMSSYNEQFF.

V usage is TRBV7-9 and J usage is TRBJ2-1; TCRdb names TRBD1, which stays unverified in the absence of DNA. CDR1 and CDR2 from the germline V gene are SEHNR and FQNEAQ (reference sequence). This CDR3 has 15 residues. The CDR3 reads CASSQFLSSRDEQFF.

The J gene is TRBJ2-3, the V gene TRBV4-1. The CDR3 is 14 residues long. Per the germline V gene, CDR1 is MGHRA and CDR2 is YSYEKL. The CDR3 sequence is CASSQDAQTDTQYF.

The chain combines TRBV29-1 with TRBJ2-1; the D gene TCRdb calls, TRBD1, cannot be checked with no DNA. The CDR3 length is 14 residues. Per germline, CDR1 SQVTM and CDR2 ANQGSEA. The CDR3 spells CSVEGTANHNEQFF.

The chain combines TRBV20-1 with TRBJ2-7; without DNA, the TCRdb call of TRBD2 cannot be checked. Per the germline V gene, CDR1 is DFQATT and CDR2 is SNEGSKA (reference sequence). This CDR3 spans 12 amino acids. CDR3 sequence: CSAEASGDEQYF.

The chain has TRBV10-1 and TRBJ2-3; TCRdb selects TRBD1, and the lack of DNA leaves this call unchecked. The CDR3 is 18 residues long. CDR1 is WNHNN and CDR2 is SYGVQD in the germline V gene (reference sequence). This chain's CDR3 is CANQRDIVWTGRTDTQYF.

The chain recombines TRBV9 with TRBJ1-1. Germline lookup yields CDR1 SGDLS and CDR2 YYNGEE. The CDR3 length is 13 residues. The CDR3: CASSSGPRTEAFF.

The rearrangement uses TRBV29-1 and TRBJ2-1; TCRdb names TRBD2, which stays unverified in the absence of DNA. The CDR3 sequence is 14 residues long. Looked up from germline, CDR1 is SQVTM and CDR2 is ANQGSEA. CDR3 amino acids: CSVGRDGRNNEQFF.

The chain recombines TRBV29-1 with TRBJ2-3. The germline V gene has CDR1 SQVTM and CDR2 ANQGSEA. The CDR3 is 15 amino acids. The CDR3 here is CSVEGLRSSTDTQYF.

The chain carries TRBV20-1 and TRBJ2-7; the TCRdb D gene call, TRBD1, has no DNA to confirm it. The CDR3 loop spans 14 amino acids. Per the germline V gene, CDR1 is DFQATT and CDR2 is SNEGSKA (reference sequence). This chain's CDR3 is CSARPDWGRGEQYF.

The rearrangement uses TRBV5-1 and TRBJ2-7; TCRdb gives TRBD2 as the D gene, but with no DNA this cannot be confirmed. CDR3 length: 15 residues. CDR1 and CDR2 (germline): SGHRS, YFSETQ. The CDR3 protein is CASSQTSAPAYEQYF.

This chain joins TRBV7-6 and TRBJ2-2; the TCRdb call, TRBD1, lacks DNA for checking. This CDR3 has 15 amino acids. Germline V lookup: CDR1 SGHVS, CDR2 FNYEAQ. CDR3 residues: CASSHNTGGSGELFF.

V is TRBV7-9 and J is TRBJ2-7; the D call of TRBD2 rests on TCRdb alone, since no DNA is present to check it. Germline assignment: CDR1 SEHNR and CDR2 FQNEAQ (reference sequence). The CDR3 spans 16 residues. CDR3 region: CASRPPPEGIHYEQYF.

The CDR3 sequence is CASSLSIGIWDNEQFF. The gene calls are TRBV12-3 or TRBV12-4 and TRBJ2-1. The CDR3 has 16 amino acids.

V gene TRBV4-2 combines with J gene TRBJ2-7; no DNA is available, so the TRBD1 call from TCRdb remains unchecked. CDR1 is LGHNA and CDR2 is YNFKEQ in the germline V gene. There are 15 residues in the CDR3. CDR3 sequence: CASSQGLQGTYEQYF.

V gene TRBV7-8 combines with J gene TRBJ2-2. This CDR3 comprises 12 residues. Per germline, CDR1 SGHVS and CDR2 FQNEAQ. The CDR3 protein is CASTHGTGELFF.